This T cell receptor (beta chain) was sequenced for a study of T cells in Graves' hyperthyroidism and ophthalmopathy. Unmatched junction bases numbered 10, after V lost 0 bases and J lost 5 bases. The length of the CDR3 is 16 residues. Per the germline V gene, CDR1 is DFQATT and CDR2 is SNEGSKA (reference sequence). This clonotype has ten or more counts. A patient was excluded if there was uncontrolled infection, other autoimmune disease, pregnancy or lactation. Diagnostic assessment was based on clinical symptoms, serum thyroxine and TRAb, thyroid ultrasound and orbital computed tomography. PBMCs stemmed from less than 13 ml fresh peripheral blood. Amplification targeted TCR beta CDR3 regions from RNA transcripts. HTBI primers were used for first-round RT-PCR of the TCR CDR3. One entry per CDR3 protein, called by TCRdb with MiXCR from the multiplex PCR reads. This table has 90,000 to 120,000 distinct CDR3 sequences, 15% to 20% appearing once.

Sequencing was done on a sample of blood. The genes are TRBV20-1 and TRBJ2-5; TRBD2 aligns across 9 bases. The receptor was derived from a woman in her forties or fifties with Graves' hyperthyroidism. CDR3 region: CSARDWAGGPSETQYF. Written as DNA, the CDR3 is TGCAGTGCTAGAGATTGGGCGGGAGGGCCCTCGGAGACCCAGTACTTC.